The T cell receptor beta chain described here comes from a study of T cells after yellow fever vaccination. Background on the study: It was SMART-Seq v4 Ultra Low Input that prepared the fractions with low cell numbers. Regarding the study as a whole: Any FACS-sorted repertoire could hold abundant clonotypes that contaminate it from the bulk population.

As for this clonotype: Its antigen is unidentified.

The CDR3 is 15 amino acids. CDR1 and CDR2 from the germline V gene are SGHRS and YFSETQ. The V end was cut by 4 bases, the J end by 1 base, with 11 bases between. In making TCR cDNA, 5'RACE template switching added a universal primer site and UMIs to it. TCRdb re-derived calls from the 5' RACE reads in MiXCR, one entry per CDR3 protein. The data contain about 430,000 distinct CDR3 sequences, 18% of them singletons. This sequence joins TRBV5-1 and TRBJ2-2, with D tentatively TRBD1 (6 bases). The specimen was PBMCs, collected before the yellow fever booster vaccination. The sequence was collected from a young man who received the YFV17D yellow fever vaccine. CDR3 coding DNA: TGCGCCAGCAGCCCAGGGACACGGAACACCGGGGAGCTGTTTTTT. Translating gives CASSPGTRNTGELFF.